The 30 T cell receptor beta chains presented below share a single source sample, sequenced in a study of somatic mutations in cytotoxic T cells in rheumatoid arthritis. Repertoires were generated with immunoSEQ multiplex PCR, while TCRdb's copy carries only in-frame clones and drops some. The table includes more than 20,000 clones, roughly 86% detected once. The source material was CD8+ T cells sorted from blood. Every receptor here comes from a woman aged 50 to 60 in good health.

The chain links TRBV11-2 to TRBJ1-2, with 9 bases lining up with TRBD1. The junction had 11 bases not matched to a gene; V was cut back by 6 bases and J by 6 bases. The germline V gene has CDR1 SGHAT and CDR2 FQNNGV. This CDR3 has 15 amino acids. The CDR3 nucleotides are TGTGCCAGCAGGGAAAAGGGGGGACAGGGAGATGGCTACACCTTC. Its protein is CASREKGGQGDGYTF.

The V call is TRBV6-1, the J call TRBJ1-6, with 9 bases matching TRBD1. The length of the CDR3 is 15 residues. Trimming removed 1 base from V and 8 bases from J; junction bases left unmatched: 3. Germline V gene sequence: CDR1 MNHNS, CDR2 SASEGT. The CDR3 DNA reads as TGTGCCAGCAGTGAAGAGACAGGGGGGTATTCACCCCTCCACTTT. Its translation is CASSEETGGYSPLHF.

The chain joins TRBV27 to TRBJ2-5; perhaps TRBD2 as D (6 bases). V lost 5 bases and J 5 bases, leaving 18 bases between the germline ends. The CDR3 spans 15 residues. Germline CDR1 reads MNHEY; CDR2 reads SMNVEV (reference sequence). The CDR3 loop is CASSGAGWAQETQYF. CDR3 DNA sequence: TGTGCCAGCAGTGGGGCGGGATGGGCTCAGGAGACCCAGTACTTC.

The CDR3 here is CASRRGEVTEAFF. CDR3 DNA sequence: TGTGCCAGTAGACGGGGCGAGGTCACTGAAGCTTTCTTT. J is TRBJ1-1 and V is TRBV6-1; D is perhaps TRBD1 (5 bases). Germline loops: CDR1 MNHNS, CDR2 SASEGT. V was clipped by 9 bases and J by 4 bases, with 15 bases between them. This CDR3 comprises 13 residues.

The CDR3 DNA reads TGTGCCAGCCCCCCCCGGGTCGGCTCACCCCTCCACTTT. This sequence encodes CASPPRVGSPLHF. This sequence joins TRBV6-8 and TRBJ1-6, with D hard to call. CDR1 and CDR2 from the germline V gene are MNHGY and SAAAGT. Trimming took off 8 bases at V and 10 bases at J, with 15 bases between the two ends. CDR3 length equals 13 residues.

The chain uses TRBV6-1 and TRBJ2-7; 12 bases are shared with TRBD2. The V and J ends lost 2 bases and 0 bases, in that order; junction bases with no gene match: 8. From germline, CDR1 is MNHNS and CDR2 SASEGT. The CDR3 sequence is 18 residues long. The CDR3 region is CASSESASGGGGSYEQYF. The CDR3 DNA reads as TGTGCCAGCAGTGAATCGGCTAGCGGGGGGGGAGGCTCCTACGAGCAGTACTTC.

This chain joins TRBV10-3 and TRBJ1-1, with D possibly TRBD1 on 5 matching bases. The germline gives CDR1 ENHRY, CDR2 SYGVKD. With 6 bases removed from V and 0 bases from J, the gap between germline ends came to 8 bases. The CDR3 consists of 13 residues. The CDR3 loop is CAIRGTVNTEAFF. The CDR3 coding sequence is TGTGCCATCAGAGGGACGGTGAACACTGAAGCTTTCTTT.

The chain has TRBV4-1 and TRBJ1-5; tentative D call: TRBD1 (5 bases). CDR3 length: 15 residues. Germline values: CDR1 MGHRA, CDR2 YSYEKL. V lost 0 bases and J 9 bases, leaving 15 bases between the germline ends. The CDR3 region is CASSQESGPLTPQHF. CDR3 nucleotide sequence: TGCGCCAGCAGCCAAGAATCGGGACCTCTTACGCCCCAGCATTTT.

In this sample, this clone turned up a few times. The V call is TRBV6-5, the J call TRBJ2-7; no firm D call. Germline V lookup: CDR1 MNHEY, CDR2 SVGAGI. The V end lost 1 base, the J end lost 3 bases, and 13 bases lay between the germline ends. The CDR3 runs 15 residues. CDR3 protein: CASSYFLPGRYEQYF. As DNA, the CDR3 is TGTGCCAGCAGTTACTTCCTACCGGGTCGCTACGAGCAGTACTTC.

This chain uses TRBV9 with TRBJ1-4; D might be TRBD1 (5 bases). The ends were cut back, 0 bases at V and 0 bases at J, with 6 bases in the middle. The CDR3 is made up of 15 amino acids. The germline CDR1 and CDR2 sequences are SGDLS and YYNGEE. The chain's CDR3 is CASSVAGATNEKLFF. As DNA, the CDR3 is TGTGCCAGCAGCGTAGCGGGGGCAACTAATGAAAAACTGTTTTTT.

This clone was counted a single time. The chain couples TRBV4-3 to TRBJ2-2; possibly TRBD1 for D (5 bases). The V gene's germline CDR1 is LGHNA and CDR2 YSLEER. The CDR3 sequence is 14 residues long. V was trimmed by 0 bases and J by 5 bases, leaving 7 bases between them. DNA for the CDR3: TGCGCCAGCAGCCAAGATAGGGGTACCGGGGAGCTGTTTTTT. Translating it yields CASSQDRGTGELFF.

This clone was detected a few times. The chain combines TRBV7-7 with TRBJ1-1; D uncertain. CDR1 and CDR2 (germline): SSHAT, FNYEAQ (reference sequence). Trimming shortened V by 5 bases and J by 1 base, and 8 bases separated the two germline ends. The CDR3 consists of 13 residues. CDR3 protein: CASSLSGNTEAFF. The CDR3 nucleotides are TGTGCCAGCAGCCTGTCAGGGAACACTGAAGCTTTCTTT.

This clone was counted between two and nine times. The V call is TRBV9, the J call TRBJ1-2, with D unresolved. The V end lost 2 bases, the J end lost 3 bases, and 20 bases lay between the germline ends. This CDR3 contains 17 residues. Germline loops: CDR1 SGDLS, CDR2 YYNGEE. CDR3 coding DNA: TGTGCCAGCAGCGTCCAATACGACCAGGCGCTAGACTATGGCTACACCTTC. Translating it yields CASSVQYDQALDYGYTF.

The chain employs TRBV6-6 and TRBJ2-5; the match to TRBD2 covers 10 bases. This CDR3 spans 16 amino acids. Germline loops: CDR1 MNHNY, CDR2 SVGAGI (reference sequence). J gave up 1 base and V 0 bases, and 2 bases lay outside the gene matches. DNA for the CDR3: TGTGCCAGCAGTTACTCGAGACTAGCGGGCCAAGAGACCCAGTACTTC. Residues: CASSYSRLAGQETQYF.

A single count supports this clone. The J gene is TRBJ2-1, the V gene TRBV7-6; 7 bases agree with TRBD2. There are 15 residues in the CDR3. Germline loops: CDR1 SGHVS, CDR2 FNYEAQ. The V gene end was trimmed by 5 bases and the J gene end by 6 bases; junction bases not matched to a gene: 10. The chain's CDR3 is CASSPTRLAPNEQFF. In DNA, the CDR3 is TGTGCCAGCAGCCCTACGCGACTAGCTCCCAATGAGCAGTTCTTC.

This CDR3 reads CASSRNREDGPDTQYF. Written as DNA, the CDR3 is TGTGCCAGCAGCCGCAACAGGGAAGATGGTCCAGATACGCAGTATTTT. This chain connects TRBV27 to TRBJ2-3; D possibly corresponds to TRBD1 (6 bases). CDR3 length: 16 amino acids. The germline V gene has CDR1 MNHEY and CDR2 SMNVEV (reference sequence). Trimming shortened V by 6 bases and J by 4 bases, and 20 bases separated the two germline ends.

The chain couples TRBV5-6 to TRBJ2-2, with 9 bases aligning to TRBD2. The CDR3 runs 16 residues. Trimming removed 0 bases from V and 4 bases from J; junction bases left unmatched: 4. CDR1 and CDR2 from the germline V gene are SGHDT and YYEEEE. The CDR3 bases are TGTGCCAGCAGCTTGGCCGCTAGCGGGGTCACCGGGGAGCTGTTTTTT. It specifies CASSLAASGVTGELFF.

The CDR3 protein is CASSPQTGSYGYTF. CDR3 sequence (DNA): TGTGCCAGCAGCCCGCAGACAGGCTCCTATGGCTACACCTTC. This chain connects TRBV7-9 to TRBJ1-2; D perhaps matches TRBD1 (6 bases). CDR3 length: 14 residues. V was trimmed by 5 bases and J by 4 bases, leaving 14 bases between them. The germline V gene encodes CDR1 SEHNR and CDR2 FQNEAQ (reference sequence).

This chain connects TRBV28 to TRBJ1-5; D might be TRBD1 (6 bases). In germline, CDR1 is MDHEN, CDR2 SYDVKM. V lost 10 bases and J 0 bases, leaving 28 bases between the germline ends. The CDR3 consists of 19 residues. DNA of the CDR3: TGTGCCACCGGTGGAGAGGTTGGAGGGGGGAAGTATAGCAATCAGCCCCAGCATTTT. Translation gives CATGGEVGGGKYSNQPQHF.

V gene TRBV10-1 combines with J gene TRBJ2-7; D uncertain. The germline V gene encodes CDR1 WNHNN and CDR2 SYGVQD (reference sequence). V lost 3 bases and J 1 base, leaving 7 bases between the germline ends. There are 13 residues in the CDR3. The CDR3 reads CASSEGLSYEQYF. The CDR3 DNA sequence: TGCGCCAGCAGTGAAGGGTTATCCTACGAGCAGTACTTC.

The DNA of the CDR3 is TGTGCCAGCAGTTTACGGGGGGCAGGGAGCTATGGCTACACCTTC. The encoded protein is CASSLRGAGSYGYTF. The chain uses TRBV27 and TRBJ1-2, with a tentative D call TRBD1 (6 bases). Germline loops: CDR1 MNHEY, CDR2 SMNVEV (reference sequence). The ends were cut back, 2 bases at V and 4 bases at J, with 14 bases in the middle. This CDR3 comprises 15 residues.

This clone was counted only a few times. The chain is built from TRBV7-6 and TRBJ1-1; the D is unclear. The germline V gene encodes CDR1 SGHVS and CDR2 FNYEAQ. CDR3 length: 11 amino acids. V lost 2 bases to trimming and J lost 8 bases, with 6 bases between them. For the CDR3, the DNA is TGTGCCAGCAGCTTAAACTGGGAAGCTTTCTTT. Translation: CASSLNWEAFF.

This chain uses TRBV5-1 with TRBJ2-5; 14 bases line up with TRBD2. The CDR3 is made up of 16 amino acids. The trim removed 2 bases at V and 4 bases at J, leaving 4 bases unmatched. The germline V gene has CDR1 SGHRS and CDR2 YFSETQ. CDR3 nucleotides: TGCGCCAGCAGCTTAGTGGGACTAGCGGGGGCAGAGACCCAGTACTTC. It yields the protein CASSLVGLAGAETQYF.

The genes are TRBV5-8 and TRBJ2-3; the D gene is possibly TRBD1 (5 bases). V was pared by 0 bases and J by 0 bases, with 8 bases between. The CDR3 extends over 15 amino acids. The germline V gene has CDR1 SGHTS and CDR2 YDEGEE. The CDR3 protein is CASSLAQGSTDTQYF. The CDR3 DNA follows: TGTGCCAGCAGCTTGGCCCAGGGAAGCACAGATACGCAGTATTTT.

The rearrangement uses TRBV7-9 and TRBJ2-1, with 15 bases matching TRBD2. The CDR3 is made up of 16 amino acids. V lost 6 bases, J lost 4 bases, and 4 bases stayed unmatched. Germline V gene data show CDR1 as SEHNR and CDR2 as FQNEAQ (reference sequence). The DNA for the CDR3 is TGTGCCAGCAGTTCCGGGACTAGCGGGGGGTACAATGAGCAGTTCTTC. Translated: CASSSGTSGGYNEQFF.

This clone was seen only a few times. The chain is built from TRBV6-4 and TRBJ2-3; 8 bases align to TRBD2. CDR3 length: 14 residues. CDR1 is MRHNA and CDR2 is SNTAGT in the germline V gene. The J segment lost 3 bases and the V segment lost 3 bases, leaving 2 bases of the junction unmatched. As DNA, the CDR3 is TGTGCCAGCAGTGAAGCGGGGGCTACAGATACGCAGTATTTT. It translates to CASSEAGATDTQYF.

The J gene is TRBJ2-3, the V gene TRBV27, with TRBD2 matching over 9 bases. Germline values: CDR1 MNHEY, CDR2 SMNVEV (reference sequence). This CDR3 region has 15 residues. J lost 1 base, V lost 3 bases, and 2 bases had no gene match. The chain's CDR3 is CASSFIAGGTDTQYF. DNA of the CDR3: TGTGCCAGCAGTTTTATAGCGGGGGGCACAGATACGCAGTATTTT.

V is TRBV28 and J is TRBJ1-1; D call uncertain. V lost 4 bases and J 2 bases, leaving 2 bases between the germline ends. The CDR3 has 11 amino acids. Germline CDR1 is MDHEN and CDR2 is SYDVKM. In nucleotides, the CDR3 is TGTGCCAGCAGTTCCAACACTGAAGCTTTCTTT. Translation gives CASSSNTEAFF.

The table lists this clone with a few counts. The gene calls are TRBV27 and TRBJ1-2; TRBD1 agrees at 7 bases. CDR1 and CDR2 from the germline V gene are MNHEY and SMNVEV (reference sequence). The CDR3 covers 14 residues. After removal of 8 bases from V and 0 bases from J, the junction contained 6 bases not matched to a gene. The CDR3 DNA is TGTGCCAGCGCGCTCAGGGGGACTAACTATGGCTACACCTTC. Translated: CASALRGTNYGYTF.

The chain carries TRBV28 and TRBJ2-5; D is unclear. V was cut by 2 bases and J by 5 bases, with 6 bases left in between. The CDR3 has 12 residues. Germline V gene sequence: CDR1 MDHEN, CDR2 SYDVKM. The CDR3: CASSLHGETQYF. For the CDR3, the DNA is TGTGCCAGCAGTTTACATGGGGAGACCCAGTACTTC. Combining the CDR3 with reference TRBV28 and TRBJ2-5 gives the whole variable domain DVKVTQSSRYLVKRTGEKVFLECVQDMDHENMFWYRQDPGLGLRLIYFSYDVKMKEKGDIPEGYSVSREKKERFSLILESASTNQTSMYLCASSLHGETQYFGPGTRLLVL.